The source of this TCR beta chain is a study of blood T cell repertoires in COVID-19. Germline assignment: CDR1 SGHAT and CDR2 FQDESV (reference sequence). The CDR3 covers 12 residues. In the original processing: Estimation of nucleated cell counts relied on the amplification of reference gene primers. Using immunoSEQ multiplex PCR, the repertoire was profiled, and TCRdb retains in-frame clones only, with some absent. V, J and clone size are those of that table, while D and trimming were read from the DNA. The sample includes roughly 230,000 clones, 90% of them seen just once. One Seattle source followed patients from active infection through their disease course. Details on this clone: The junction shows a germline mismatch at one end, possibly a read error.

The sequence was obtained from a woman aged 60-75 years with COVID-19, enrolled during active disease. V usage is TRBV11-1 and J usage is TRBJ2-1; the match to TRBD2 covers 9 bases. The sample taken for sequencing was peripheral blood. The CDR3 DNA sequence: TGTGCCAGCAGCTTAAGACGCGGGGGGGCCCTCTTC. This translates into CASSLRRGGALF.